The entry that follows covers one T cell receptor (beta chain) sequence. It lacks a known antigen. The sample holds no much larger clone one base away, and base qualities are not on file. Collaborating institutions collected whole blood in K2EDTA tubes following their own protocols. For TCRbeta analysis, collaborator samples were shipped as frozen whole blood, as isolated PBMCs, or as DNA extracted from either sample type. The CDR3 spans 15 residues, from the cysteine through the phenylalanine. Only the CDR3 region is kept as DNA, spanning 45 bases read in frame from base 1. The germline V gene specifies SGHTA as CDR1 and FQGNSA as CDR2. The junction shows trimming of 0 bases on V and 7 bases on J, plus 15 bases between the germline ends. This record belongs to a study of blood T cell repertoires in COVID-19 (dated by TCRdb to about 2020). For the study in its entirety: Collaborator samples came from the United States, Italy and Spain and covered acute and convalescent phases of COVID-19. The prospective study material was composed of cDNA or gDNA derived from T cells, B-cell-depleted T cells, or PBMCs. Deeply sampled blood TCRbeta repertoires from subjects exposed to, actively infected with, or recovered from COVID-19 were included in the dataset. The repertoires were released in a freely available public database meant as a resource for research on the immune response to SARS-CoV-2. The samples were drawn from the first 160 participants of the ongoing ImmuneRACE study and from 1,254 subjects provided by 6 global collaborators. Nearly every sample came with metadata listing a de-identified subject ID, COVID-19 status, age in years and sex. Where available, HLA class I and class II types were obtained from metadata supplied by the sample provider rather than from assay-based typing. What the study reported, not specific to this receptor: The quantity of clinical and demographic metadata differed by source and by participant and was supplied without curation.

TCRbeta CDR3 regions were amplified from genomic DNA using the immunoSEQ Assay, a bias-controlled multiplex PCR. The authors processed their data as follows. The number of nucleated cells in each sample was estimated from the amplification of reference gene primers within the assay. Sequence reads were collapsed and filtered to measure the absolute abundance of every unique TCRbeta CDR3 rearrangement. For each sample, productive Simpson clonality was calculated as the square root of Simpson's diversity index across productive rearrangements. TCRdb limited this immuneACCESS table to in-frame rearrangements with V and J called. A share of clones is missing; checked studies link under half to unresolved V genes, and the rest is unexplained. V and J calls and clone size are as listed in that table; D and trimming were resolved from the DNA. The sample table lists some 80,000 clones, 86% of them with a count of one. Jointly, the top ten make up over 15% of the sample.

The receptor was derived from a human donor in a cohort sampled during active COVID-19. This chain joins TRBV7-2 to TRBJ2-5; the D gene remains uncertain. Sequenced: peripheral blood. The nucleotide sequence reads TGTGCCAGCAGCTTAGCGCGAGGAGACCTGATGACCCAGTACTTC. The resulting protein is CASSLARGDLMTQYF. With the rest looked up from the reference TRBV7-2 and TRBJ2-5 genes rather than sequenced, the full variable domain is GAGVSQSPSNKVTEKGKDVELRCDPISGHTALYWYRQSLGQGLEFLIYFQGNSAPDKSGLPSDRFSAERTGGSVSTLTIQRTQQEDSAVYLCASSLARGDLMTQYFGPGTRLLVL.